This T cell receptor beta chain was identified during a study of cytomegalovirus exposure and HLA in healthy donors. Study findings and constraints: Listed as cytomegalovirus-associated were 170 or so TCR beta chains.

A word on this clone: Its antigen is not identified.

Data came from immunoSEQ multiplex PCR; TCRdb stores just in-frame clones and leaves some out. The sample lists hundreds of thousands of clones, 75% to 90% occurring once. Material for sequencing was PBMCs. This TCR derives from a woman aged 18-29 years in good health and CMV-seronegative.

The CDR3 region is CASSETGGTPEKLFF. Written as DNA, the CDR3 is TGTGCCAGCAGTGAAACGGGGGGTACGCCGGAAAAACTGTTTTTT. The chain has TRBV25-1 and TRBJ1-4, with D possibly being TRBD1 (5 bases). The V gene's germline CDR1 is MGHDK and CDR2 SYGVNS. V was pared by 2 bases and J by 8 bases, with 15 bases between. The CDR3 is 15 amino acids.